This T cell receptor (beta chain) derives from a study of regulatory and conventional T cells in RAG deficiency. Clones were read by immunoSEQ multiplex PCR, and TCRdb kept only the in-frame ones, dropping some. The table lists fewer than 40,000 clones, about 70% of them singletons. The CDR3 sequence is 17 residues long. Losses at the gene ends were 5 bases for V and 2 bases for J; bases not matched to a gene: 9. Per germline, CDR1 SEHNR and CDR2 FQNEAQ (reference sequence). Conventional CD4+ T cells were sorted from blood as CD25-low CD127-high cells. The same sample was also studied in work on regulatory T cells. That paper notes: The primer mix had 52 TRBV and 13 TRBJ primers.

The chain has TRBV7-9 and TRBJ2-1; 10 bases are a match to TRBD2. The source material was CD4+ effector T cells sorted from blood. The receptor was isolated from a human donor in good health. The CDR3 loop reads CASSPSPTSGPYNEQFF. The CDR3 DNA is TGTGCCAGCAGCCCCTCGCCGACTAGCGGGCCCTACAATGAGCAGTTCTTC.